These 18 T cell receptor beta chains came from one sample sequenced in a study of B cell selection in AIRE deficiency. Sorting defined conventional CD4 T cells as CD4+CD127+. The data were produced by immunoSEQ multiplex PCR, yet TCRdb's version contains in-frame clones alone and is incomplete. The data show about 24,000 clones, with almost 98% seen just once and roughly 0.22% held by the top ten. The material sequenced was conventional CD4+ T cells sorted from PBMCs. These receptors came from a human donor with AIRE deficiency.

The V and J genes are TRBV6-5 and TRBJ2-5; D gene ambiguous. Germline V gene lookup returns CDR1 MNHEY and CDR2 SVGAGI. The V end lost 0 bases, the J end lost 2 bases, and 7 bases lay between the germline ends. The CDR3 spans 14 residues. DNA of the CDR3: TGTGCCAGCAGTTACTCGAATCTTCAAGAGACCCAGTACTTC. This translates into CASSYSNLQETQYF.

The genes are TRBV19 and TRBJ1-3, with a possible D match to TRBD1 (5 bases). This CDR3 has 15 residues. Deletions cut 2 bases from V and 0 bases from J, with 8 bases between. Looked up from germline, CDR1 is LNHDA and CDR2 is SQIVND (reference sequence). This chain's CDR3 is CASSILRGSGNTIYF. The CDR3 DNA reads as TGTGCCAGTAGTATACTGAGGGGCTCTGGAAACACCATATATTTT.

V and J are TRBV11-3 and TRBJ2-1; TRBD1 or TRBD2 may be the D gene (6 bases each). Trimming pared 5 bases from V and 4 bases from J, leaving 12 bases between. The V gene's germline CDR1 is SGHNT and CDR2 YENEEA. The CDR3 is 14 residues long. The CDR3 DNA follows: TGTGCCAGCAGCCTAGGAGGGGGTTACAATGAGCAGTTCTTC. It is translated as CASSLGGGYNEQFF.

The chain carries TRBV7-3 and TRBJ2-3, with 8 bases aligning to TRBD2. CDR3 size: 14 residues. V gave up 3 bases and J gave up 2 bases; unmatched junction bases: 1. Germline CDR1 SGHTA, CDR2 FQGTGA. This CDR3 reads CASSLTSVTDTQYF. The DNA for the CDR3 is TGTGCCAGCAGCTTGACTAGCGTCACAGATACGCAGTATTTT.

The genes are TRBV9 and TRBJ2-3; TRBD2 might be the D (5 bases). This CDR3 spans 14 amino acids. V lost 4 bases and J 2 bases, leaving 11 bases between the germline ends. Germline V lookup: CDR1 SGDLS, CDR2 YYNGEE. The CDR3 DNA reads TGTGCCAGCAGCCCGGCGGGCGTCACAGATACGCAGTATTTT. This gives the protein CASSPAGVTDTQYF.

The chain combines TRBV6-5 with TRBJ1-3, with unresolved D. The CDR3 extends over 14 amino acids. The germline V gene has CDR1 MNHEY and CDR2 SVGAGI. Trimming shortened V by 5 bases and J by 2 bases, and 10 bases separated the two germline ends. For the CDR3, the DNA is TGTGCCAGCAGTCGGTTCCCCACTGGAAACACCATATATTTT. It is translated as CASSRFPTGNTIYF.

V usage is TRBV18 and J usage is TRBJ2-1; TRBD2 matches 9 bases. The V gene's germline CDR1 is KGHSH and CDR2 LQKENI. Unmatched junction bases numbered 10, after V lost 0 bases and J lost 7 bases. This CDR3 region has 17 residues. The CDR3 here is CASSPPGLAGKLNEQFF. CDR3 DNA: TGTGCCAGCTCACCACCGGGTCTAGCGGGAAAATTAAATGAGCAGTTCTTC.

The chain recombines TRBV7-2 with TRBJ2-3; 7 nucleotides align to TRBD1. The V and J ends lost 4 bases and 1 base, in that order; junction bases with no gene match: 5. The CDR3 has 15 amino acids. CDR1 and CDR2 from the germline V gene are SGHTA and FQGNSA. CDR3 sequence (DNA): TGTGCCAGCAGCTCGACAGGGAGTGGCACAGATACGCAGTATTTT. It encodes CASSSTGSGTDTQYF. Complete variable domain (other parts from reference TRBV7-2 and TRBJ2-3): GAGVSQSPSNKVTEKGKDVELRCDPISGHTALYWYRQSLGQGLEFLIYFQGNSAPDKSGLPSDRFSAERTGGSVSTLTIQRTQQEDSAVYLCASSSTGSGTDTQYFGPGTRLTVL.

V is TRBV6-6 and J is TRBJ1-4; 9 bases are a match to TRBD1. V dropped 9 bases and J dropped 4; count of bases not matched to a gene: 3. The CDR3 contains 13 residues. Germline V lookup: CDR1 MNHNY, CDR2 SVGAGI (reference sequence). The chain's CDR3 is CASGTGYNEKLFF. CDR3 coding DNA: TGTGCCAGTGGGACAGGGTATAATGAAAAACTGTTTTTT.

CDR3 sequence reads: CASSSQGWNGYTF. The CDR3, as DNA: TGTGCCAGCAGTTCACAGGGCTGGAATGGCTACACCTTC. The V call is TRBV28, the J call TRBJ1-2; TRBD1 might be the D (6 bases). Germline CDR1 MDHEN, CDR2 SYDVKM. Deletions cut 4 bases from V and 6 bases from J, with 12 bases between. This CDR3 region has 13 residues.

J is TRBJ2-1 and V is TRBV5-1; D unclear. Germline loops: CDR1 SGHRS, CDR2 YFSETQ. This CDR3 comprises 16 residues. V lost 3 bases, J lost 4 bases, and 17 bases lay in between. The CDR3 DNA reads TGCGCCAGCAGCTCCTCAGTCCCGGTTCCTTACAATGAGCAGTTCTTC. This codes for CASSSSVPVPYNEQFF.

The V gene is TRBV28, the J gene TRBJ1-6; no clear D. Germline CDR1 MDHEN, CDR2 SYDVKM. V was shortened by 6 bases and J by 14 bases, with 20 bases between the two germline ends. This CDR3 has 14 amino acids. CDR3 sequence reads: CASRPWTELRALHF. The CDR3 DNA reads as TGTGCCAGCAGGCCTTGGACCGAGCTAAGGGCCCTCCACTTT.

This chain joins TRBV27 and TRBJ2-7; 8 nucleotides line up with TRBD1. Germline V gene sequence: CDR1 MNHEY, CDR2 SMNVEV (reference sequence). This CDR3 region has 15 residues. Trimming cost V 0 bases and J 6 bases; bases outside gene matches: 7. CDR3 residues: CASSLSTQGAGEQYF. The CDR3 DNA follows: TGTGCCAGCAGTTTATCGACCCAGGGGGCGGGCGAGCAGTACTTC.

This sequence joins TRBV6-5 and TRBJ1-5; TRBD1 matches 8 bases. This CDR3 contains 15 residues. From germline, CDR1 is MNHEY and CDR2 SVGAGI. V lost 6 bases and J lost 1; bases outside the gene matches: 5. CDR3 amino acids: CASSSGGASNQPQHF. In DNA form, the CDR3 reads TGTGCCAGCAGCTCAGGGGGCGCGAGCAATCAGCCCCAGCATTTT.

The rearrangement joins TRBV25-1 to TRBJ1-6, with D hard to call. CDR3 length: 12 residues. CDR1 and CDR2 (germline): MGHDK, SYGVNS. V lost 4 bases to trimming and J lost 5 bases, with 3 bases between them. The CDR3 DNA sequence: TGTGCCAGCAGTGTGAATAATTCACCCCTCCACTTT. This codes for CASSVNNSPLHF.

This sequence joins TRBV7-6 and TRBJ1-3; TRBD1 matches at 9 bases. CDR1 and CDR2 from the germline V gene are SGHVS and FNYEAQ. The CDR3 runs 16 residues. Trimming at V came to 1 base and at J to 1 base, leaving 2 bases not matched to a gene. The DNA for the CDR3 is TGTGCCAGCAGCTTAGAGACAGGGGGATCTGGAAACACCATATATTTT. Protein: CASSLETGGSGNTIYF.

The V and J genes are TRBV5-1 and TRBJ2-1; 11 bases are a match to TRBD2. V trimming: 2 bases; J trimming: 6 bases; junction bases outside the gene matches: 4. The CDR3 is 15 residues long. The germline V gene encodes CDR1 SGHRS and CDR2 YFSETQ. The CDR3 DNA sequence: TGCGCCAGCAGCTTACTAGCGGGGGATTCCAATGAGCAGTTCTTC. Translation: CASSLLAGDSNEQFF.

This chain joins TRBV6-1 and TRBJ1-2; D is uncertain. V lost 10 bases and J lost 5, with 17 bases in between. The CDR3 is made up of 13 amino acids. CDR1 and CDR2 (germline): MNHNS, SASEGT. This CDR3 is CAIRILGGYGYTF. The CDR3, as DNA: TGTGCCATCCGCATCCTTGGAGGGTATGGCTACACCTTC.